This paragraph covers one T cell receptor beta chain sequence. The antigen remains undetermined. The source of the sample is a study of vaccination effects on CD4 cells after COVID-19. The wider study: A couple of convalescent donors provided samples 16 days and one week before vaccination.

Study-wide points: Convalescent post-vaccine spike-reactive clones were mostly newly vaccine-induced.

Clones were sequenced by immunoSEQ multiplex PCR, and TCRdb holds only the in-frame ones, with some missing. The sample lists fewer than 90,000 clones; roughly two thirds were seen once. Before any sequencing was done, the ViraFEST assay used viral peptide pools to expand antigen-specific CD4+ T cells. The culture ran for under eleven days, and then CD4+ T cells were isolated. SARS-CoV-2 infected the person between March and December 2020, as confirmed by PCR. In the negative control culture, an HIV-1 Nef peptide pool was present. Replacing half the medium with IL-2 medium was done on days 3 and 7. Germline V CDR1 and CDR2: MDHEN, SYDVKM. The CDR3 runs 13 residues. Deletions cut 2 bases from V and 3 bases from J, with 7 bases between.

The sample was CD4+ T cells from PBMCs cultured with HIV peptides, taken before COVID-19 vaccination. Subset noted: HIV-1 Nef peptide pool negative control/reference culture. The genes are TRBV28 and TRBJ1-2; weak D call: TRBD1 (5 bases). The TCR was taken from a human donor who had a prior SARS-CoV-2 infection. CDR3 in DNA: TGTGCCAGCAGTTTAGGGGGACACTATGGCTACACCTTC. Its translation is CASSLGGHYGYTF.